This passage covers 19 T cell receptor beta chains from one sample sequenced in a study of cytomegalovirus exposure and HLA in healthy donors (dated by TCRdb to 2016 to 2017). Libraries were made using the immunoSEQ multiplex PCR assay. For the multiplex PCR, a mixture combining 60 forward primers for TCR Vbeta segments and 13 reverse primers for TCR Jbeta segments was used. In its TCRdb copy, this immuneACCESS table keeps in-frame sequences only and misses some clones. Where compared with another copy, unresolved V genes explain less than half of these, and the others have no known cause. This sample lists some 130,000 clones; around 74% were detected once. The ten largest clones take up about 7.3% of the sample. Material for sequencing was PBMCs. The source of these receptors is a male donor in good health and CMV-seronegative.

This chain connects TRBV19 to TRBJ2-7, with 9 bases that match TRBD1. Unmatched junction bases numbered 13, after V lost 4 bases and J lost 0 bases. The CDR3 sequence is 18 residues long. Germline V gene sequence: CDR1 LNHDA, CDR2 SQIVND (reference sequence). The CDR3 DNA follows: TGTGCCAGTAGTAGCGGACGGACAGGGGCTGGGGACTCCTACGAGCAGTACTTC. Translation gives CASSSGRTGAGDSYEQYF.

V gene TRBV30 combines with J gene TRBJ2-5; TRBD2 might be the D (6 bases). The CDR3 contains 16 residues. V gave up 0 bases and J gave up 6 bases, with 20 bases separating them. Germline V gene data show CDR1 as GTSNPN and CDR2 as SVGIG (reference sequence). The CDR3: CAWSVGGRQEKKTQYF. CDR3 nucleotide sequence: TGTGCCTGGAGTGTAGGAGGGCGACAAGAGAAAAAGACCCAGTACTTC.

This clone was found a few times. The genes are TRBV7-3 and TRBJ1-1, with D perhaps matching TRBD1 (6 bases). The CDR3 consists of 13 residues. The V end lost 5 bases, the J end lost 3 bases, and 10 bases lay between the germline ends. Germline V gives CDR1 SGHTA, CDR2 FQGTGA. CDR3 region: CASSPTGDTEAFF. CDR3 DNA: TGTGCCAGCAGCCCGACAGGCGACACTGAAGCTTTCTTT.

The V gene is TRBV27, the J gene TRBJ2-2, with TRBD2 matching over 8 bases. J gave up 6 bases and V 2 bases, and 5 bases lay outside the gene matches. CDR1 and CDR2 from the germline V gene are MNHEY and SMNVEV (reference sequence). The CDR3 runs 15 residues. CDR3 nucleotide sequence: TGTGCCAGCAGTTTAATGGCGGGGGGATCCGGGGAGCTGTTTTTT. Protein: CASSLMAGGSGELFF.

J is TRBJ1-5 and V is TRBV7-8, with D unclear. This CDR3 is 13 amino acids long. CDR1 and CDR2 from the germline V gene are SGHVS and FQNEAQ. The V end lost 1 base, the J end lost 9 bases, and 10 bases lay between the germline ends. CDR3 nucleotide sequence: TGTGCCAGCAGCTTAGATCGGGGTTGGCCCCAGCATTTT. This encodes CASSLDRGWPQHF.

This clone was observed a handful of times. V gene TRBV6-5 combines with J gene TRBJ1-2; possibly TRBD1 for D (5 bases). Trimming pared 0 bases from V and 4 bases from J, leaving 12 bases between. CDR1 MNHEY and CDR2 SVGAGI come from the germline V gene. The length of the CDR3 is 15 residues. Here the CDR3 DNA reads TGTGCCAGCAGTTACTCTGGGCAGGGAAGCTATGGCTACACCTTC. Translating it yields CASSYSGQGSYGYTF.

The J gene is TRBJ2-1, the V gene TRBV6-1; 8 bases are a match to TRBD1. V was pared by 0 bases and J by 8 bases, with 12 bases of the junction left unmatched. The V gene's germline CDR1 is MNHNS and CDR2 SASEGT. The CDR3 runs 17 residues. CDR3 bases: TGTGCCAGCAGTGAAGCGCGACAGGGGCTTGTCCGTGATGAGCAGTTCTTC. It is translated as CASSEARQGLVRDEQFF.

This clone came up once. V gene TRBV6-6 combines with J gene TRBJ2-7, with 10 bases fitting TRBD1. From germline, CDR1 is MNHNY and CDR2 SVGAGI (reference sequence). V lost 6 bases, J lost 3 bases, and 8 bases stayed unmatched. This CDR3 region has 15 residues. The CDR3 nucleotides are TGTGCCAGCAGGCCTGGTGGGACAGGGGACTACGAGCAGTACTTC. This translates into CASRPGGTGDYEQYF.

J is TRBJ2-7 and V is TRBV27, with a weak D call TRBD2 (7 bases). The CDR3 extends over 12 amino acids. The V gene lost 8 bases and the J gene lost 5 bases, with 13 bases spanning the gap. Germline V gives CDR1 MNHEY, CDR2 SMNVEV (reference sequence). CDR3 bases: TGTGCCAGCTCCCGGGGGGCTGACGAGCAGTACTTC. Amino acid sequence: CASSRGADEQYF.

The chain carries TRBV15 and TRBJ1-5, with TRBD1 matching over 7 bases. The germline CDR1 and CDR2 sequences are LNHNV and YYDKDF (reference sequence). Trimming cost V 1 base and J 7 bases; bases outside gene matches: 7. This CDR3 has 15 amino acids. CDR3 loop: CATSRVPGGTQPQHF. The CDR3 DNA reads TGTGCCACCAGCAGAGTCCCAGGGGGGACGCAGCCCCAGCATTTT.

The chain has TRBV9 and TRBJ2-5, with TRBD1 as a possible D gene (7 bases). V was cut by 0 bases and J by 5 bases, with 17 bases left in between. Per germline, CDR1 SGDLS and CDR2 YYNGEE. The CDR3 loop spans 16 amino acids. The CDR3: CASSVDSGRGRETQYF. The CDR3 region has the DNA TGTGCCAGCAGCGTAGACTCGGGCAGGGGGAGGGAGACCCAGTACTTC.

The V and J genes are TRBV7-9 and TRBJ2-3; TRBD2 might be the D (6 bases). Germline-derived CDR1 and CDR2 are SEHNR and FQNEAQ (reference sequence). The germline V and J ends were trimmed by 3 bases and 6 bases, with 16 bases remaining between them. The CDR3 contains 15 residues. CDR3 amino acids: CASSLLEGAGDTQYF. Written as DNA, the CDR3 is TGTGCCAGCAGCTTGCTGGAGGGCGCCGGTGATACGCAGTATTTT.

This clone occurred once. The rearrangement uses TRBV9 and TRBJ2-5; TRBD1 agrees at 8 bases. The J call may be incorrect, as the DNA end agrees better with TRBJ2-7. Per the germline V gene, CDR1 is SGDLS and CDR2 is YYNGEE. The CDR3 has 14 amino acids. Here the CDR3 reads CASSGGQGSDEQYF. CDR3 DNA: TGTGCCAGTTCCGGAGGACAGGGAAGCGACGAGCAGTACTTC.

V and J are TRBV19 and TRBJ2-1, with TRBD2 matching 14 bases. CDR3 length: 15 residues. V trimming: 5 bases; J trimming: 6 bases; junction bases outside the gene matches: 3. Germline CDR1 is LNHDA and CDR2 is SQIVND (reference sequence). CDR3 in DNA: TGTGCCAGTAGTCTCGGGACTAGCGGGAGCAATGAGCAGTTCTTC. Amino acids: CASSLGTSGSNEQFF.

This chain connects TRBV28 to TRBJ2-3; D is ambiguous. The CDR3 is 15 residues long. The germline V gene encodes CDR1 MDHEN and CDR2 SYDVKM. Trimming stripped 5 bases from V and 0 bases from J, with 12 bases between. CDR3 in DNA: TGTGCCAGCAGTCCTGGGTTAGCTAGCACAGATACGCAGTATTTT. Protein product: CASSPGLASTDTQYF.

As concerns this clone: Relative to the germline gene, one junction end is altered; a read error may explain this. The chain joins TRBV2 to TRBJ2-1; TRBD2 is a possible D gene (6 bases). The CDR3 covers 13 residues. Germline-derived CDR1 and CDR2 are SNHLY and FYNNEI. In DNA, the CDR3 is TGTGCCAACAGTTGGTTGCGGGGTCTCGGGCAGTTCTTC. It yields the protein CANSWLRGLGQFF.

The V call is TRBV15, the J call TRBJ2-2; 10 nucleotides agree with TRBD1. The length of the CDR3 is 13 residues. Germline lookup yields CDR1 LNHNV and CDR2 YYDKDF (reference sequence). The junction had 3 bases not matched to a gene; V was cut back by 8 bases and J by 6 bases. CDR3 nucleotides: TGTGCCACCGGGACAGGGGACTCCGGGGAGCTGTTTTTT. As protein: CATGTGDSGELFF.

This chain links TRBV9 with TRBJ2-1, with TRBD2 matching over 12 bases. The CDR3 runs 16 residues. CDR1 is SGDLS and CDR2 is YYNGEE in the germline V gene. Trimming cost V 2 bases and J 5 bases; bases outside gene matches: 5. For the CDR3, the DNA is TGTGCCAGCAGCGTGAGTGGGACTAGCGGGCACAATGAGCAGTTCTTC. This codes for CASSVSGTSGHNEQFF.

Only a few counts were recorded for this clone. The chain carries TRBV5-6 and TRBJ1-3; maybe TRBD1 (5 bases). Trimming cost V 1 base and J 4 bases, with 12 bases left between them. CDR3 length: 15 amino acids. CDR1 SGHDT and CDR2 YYEEEE come from the germline V gene. In DNA, the CDR3 is TGTGCCAGCAGCTTGCCTGACAGAGACGGAAACACCATATATTTT. Its protein is CASSLPDRDGNTIYF.